A selection of T cell receptor beta chains follows, all from one sample in a study of T-cell memory formation after mild COVID-19. In TCRdb, the 5' RACE reads were re-called with MiXCR into one record per CDR3 protein. The data contain 200,000 to 250,000 distinct CDR3 sequences, approximately 9% of them singletons. Specimen: PBMCs or a T cell subset sorted from them (not recorded which). The receptors were sampled from a man aged 18 to 29 who had mild COVID-19 (a few samples of this study predate the infection). Cell type and time point are not known. The CDR3 runs from the conserved cysteine through the conserved F or W. Each record gives: clone size, D gene, J gene, V gene, CDR3 protein, CDR3 DNA. The D gene is left open where the match is weak. Clone size is stated in some rows and not others, as once, few, many or a class when expanded.

abundance: -; d_gene: -; j_gene: TRBJ1-2; v_gene: TRBV12-3/TRBV12-4; CDR3aa: CASSPPIGGNYGYTF; CDR3nt: TGTGCCAGCAGTCCCCCGATAGGGGGGAACTATGGCTACACCTTC
abundance: -; d_gene: TRBD2; j_gene: TRBJ2-7; v_gene: TRBV4-3; CDR3aa: CASSQDLIAGDPEQYF; CDR3nt: TGCGCCAGCAGCCAAGATCTGATAGCGGGAGACCCCGAGCAGTACTTC
abundance: -; d_gene: -; j_gene: TRBJ1-2; v_gene: TRBV6-6; CDR3aa: CASSRGIAQSYTF; CDR3nt: TGTGCCAGCAGTAGGGGGATCGCCCAGAGCTACACCTTC
abundance: few; d_gene: TRBD2; j_gene: TRBJ2-1; v_gene: TRBV19; CDR3aa: CASRVLAGGRPEQFF; CDR3nt: TGTGCCAGTAGGGTACTAGCGGGGGGCCGCCCTGAGCAGTTCTTC
abundance: many; d_gene: -; j_gene: TRBJ2-3; v_gene: TRBV5-1; CDR3aa: CASSEPPGADTQYF; CDR3nt: TGCGCCAGCAGCGAGCCACCAGGGGCAGATACGCAGTATTTT
abundance: many; d_gene: -; j_gene: TRBJ1-3; v_gene: TRBV12-3/TRBV12-4; CDR3aa: CASSLTRGAIYF; CDR3nt: TGTGCCAGCAGTTTAACCCGGGGAGCCATATATTTT
abundance: -; d_gene: -; j_gene: TRBJ1-1; v_gene: TRBV18; CDR3aa: CASRTGGGRYTEAFF; CDR3nt: TGTGCCAGCCGAACGGGCGGGGGGCGATACACTGAAGCTTTCTTT
abundance: few; d_gene: TRBD2; j_gene: TRBJ2-3; v_gene: TRBV3-1; CDR3aa: CASNLAGAQGDTQYF; CDR3nt: TGTGCCAGCAATCTAGCGGGGGCTCAAGGGGATACGCAGTATTTT
abundance: -; d_gene: -; j_gene: TRBJ2-5; v_gene: TRBV12-3/TRBV12-4; CDR3aa: CASSLIGETQYF; CDR3nt: TGTGCCAGCAGTTTAATCGGAGAGACCCAGTACTTC
abundance: few; d_gene: -; j_gene: TRBJ1-2; v_gene: TRBV6-2/TRBV6-3; CDR3aa: CLSGTLTSNYGYTF; CDR3nt: TGTCTTTCCGGGACACTGACTTCTAACTATGGCTACACCTTC
abundance: few; d_gene: -; j_gene: TRBJ1-1; v_gene: TRBV6-5; CDR3aa: CASSYSGGGGRTEAFF; CDR3nt: TGTGCCAGCAGTTACTCGGGGGGCGGGGGAAGGACTGAAGCTTTCTTT
abundance: few; d_gene: -; j_gene: TRBJ2-4; v_gene: TRBV7-2; CDR3aa: CASSYGFSQYF; CDR3nt: TGTGCCAGCAGCTACGGGTTCTCTCAGTACTTC
abundance: few; d_gene: -; j_gene: TRBJ2-5; v_gene: TRBV6-5; CDR3aa: CASSPRGLRETQYF; CDR3nt: TGTGCCAGCAGTCCACGGGGCCTTCGGGAGACCCAGTACTTC
abundance: -; d_gene: -; j_gene: TRBJ2-1; v_gene: TRBV9; CDR3aa: CASSVAAGGYNEQFF; CDR3nt: TGTGCCAGCAGCGTAGCGGCAGGTGGTTACAATGAGCAGTTCTTC
abundance: many; d_gene: -; j_gene: TRBJ1-5; v_gene: TRBV20-1; CDR3aa: CSARDSRGGQPQHF; CDR3nt: TGCAGTGCTAGAGATTCCAGGGGCGGTCAGCCCCAGCATTTT
abundance: -; d_gene: TRBD2; j_gene: TRBJ2-3; v_gene: TRBV9; CDR3aa: CASSVGLGLARDTQYF; CDR3nt: TGTGCCAGCAGCGTAGGTTTGGGACTAGCGAGAGATACGCAGTATTTT
abundance: few; d_gene: TRBD1; j_gene: TRBJ2-3; v_gene: TRBV4-3; CDR3aa: CASSQDLTGERDTQYF; CDR3nt: TGCGCCAGCAGCCAAGATTTAACAGGGGAGAGGGATACGCAGTATTTT
abundance: few; d_gene: -; j_gene: TRBJ2-2; v_gene: TRBV7-2; CDR3aa: CASSLVATPGTGELFF; CDR3nt: TGTGCCAGCAGCTTAGTAGCGACCCCCGGCACCGGGGAGCTGTTTTTT
abundance: few; d_gene: -; j_gene: TRBJ1-1; v_gene: TRBV3-1; CDR3aa: CASSQESHTIF; CDR3nt: TGTGCCAGCAGCCAAGAATCGCATACAATCTTT
abundance: -; d_gene: -; j_gene: TRBJ2-2; v_gene: TRBV20-1; CDR3aa: CSARDPQSRVGELFF; CDR3nt: TGCAGTGCTAGAGATCCCCAATCCCGTGTCGGGGAGCTGTTTTTT
abundance: many; d_gene: -; j_gene: TRBJ2-6; v_gene: TRBV5-1; CDR3aa: CASGPLGGSGANVLTF; CDR3nt: TGCGCCAGCGGCCCATTGGGTGGCTCTGGGGCCAACGTCCTGACTTTC
abundance: -; d_gene: -; j_gene: TRBJ1-5; v_gene: TRBV20-1; CDR3aa: CSAWGPGAQHF; CDR3nt: TGCAGTGCTTGGGGTCCCGGGGCCCAGCATTTT
abundance: few; d_gene: -; j_gene: TRBJ1-1; v_gene: TRBV7-2; CDR3aa: CASSPVSRRNTEAFF; CDR3nt: TGTGCCAGCAGCCCGGTATCACGAAGGAACACTGAAGCTTTCTTT
abundance: many; d_gene: -; j_gene: TRBJ2-5; v_gene: TRBV10-2; CDR3aa: CASSVTETQYF; CDR3nt: TGCGCCAGCAGTGTGACAGAGACCCAGTACTTC
abundance: -; d_gene: TRBD2; j_gene: TRBJ2-7; v_gene: TRBV7-2; CDR3aa: CASSLAGGMREQYF; CDR3nt: TGTGCCAGCAGCCTAGCGGGGGGAATGAGGGAGCAGTACTTC
abundance: -; d_gene: TRBD2; j_gene: TRBJ2-1; v_gene: TRBV6-2/TRBV6-3; CDR3aa: CASRTLAGWNEQFF; CDR3nt: TGTGCCAGCAGGACACTAGCGGGGTGGAATGAGCAGTTCTTC
abundance: -; d_gene: -; j_gene: TRBJ2-3; v_gene: TRBV2; CDR3aa: CASSEYGDTQYF; CDR3nt: TGTGCCAGCAGTGAATATGGGGATACGCAGTATTTT
abundance: -; d_gene: -; j_gene: TRBJ1-5; v_gene: TRBV5-1; CDR3aa: CASSLATASNQPQHF; CDR3nt: TGCGCCAGCAGCTTGGCGACAGCCTCCAATCAGCCCCAGCATTTT
abundance: -; d_gene: -; j_gene: TRBJ2-5; v_gene: TRBV27; CDR3aa: CASSFGPGETQYF; CDR3nt: -
abundance: many; d_gene: -; j_gene: TRBJ2-4; v_gene: TRBV5-1; CDR3aa: CASNEGAGRDIQYF; CDR3nt: TGCGCCAGCAACGAGGGAGCAGGACGGGACATTCAGTACTTC
abundance: -; d_gene: -; j_gene: TRBJ2-2; v_gene: TRBV28; CDR3aa: CASTNPATGELFF; CDR3nt: TGTGCCAGCACCAATCCTGCCACCGGGGAGCTGTTTTTT
abundance: few; d_gene: TRBD1; j_gene: TRBJ1-6; v_gene: TRBV5-1; CDR3aa: CASSFTGDPYSPLHF; CDR3nt: TGCGCCAGCAGCTTCACAGGGGACCCCTATTCACCCCTCCACTTT
abundance: -; d_gene: -; j_gene: TRBJ2-1; v_gene: TRBV6-6; CDR3aa: CASTIRVAGEQFF; CDR3nt: TGTGCCAGCACTATACGGGTGGCGGGGGAGCAGTTCTTC
abundance: few; d_gene: TRBD2; j_gene: TRBJ2-3; v_gene: TRBV3-1; CDR3aa: CASSHGKRGSSSTDTQYF; CDR3nt: TGTGCCAGCAGCCATGGGAAGCGGGGGTCCTCTAGCACAGATACGCAGTATTTT
abundance: few; d_gene: -; j_gene: TRBJ2-1; v_gene: TRBV25-1; CDR3aa: CATLRDTLGYNEQFF; CDR3nt: TGTGCCACCCTCCGGGACACCCTTGGCTACAATGAGCAGTTCTTC
abundance: -; d_gene: -; j_gene: TRBJ1-2; v_gene: TRBV5-1; CDR3aa: CASSLGAATANYGYTF; CDR3nt: TGCGCCAGCAGCCTGGGCGCGGCTACTGCTAACTATGGCTACACCTTC
abundance: many; d_gene: -; j_gene: TRBJ1-6; v_gene: TRBV4-3; CDR3aa: CASSQDGLGNSPLHF; CDR3nt: TGCGCCAGCAGCCAAGATGGCCTAGGAAATTCACCCCTCCACTTT
abundance: -; d_gene: TRBD1; j_gene: TRBJ2-3; v_gene: TRBV9; CDR3aa: CASSVARDRVTDTQYF; CDR3nt: TGTGCCAGCAGCGTAGCCCGGGACAGGGTCACAGATACGCAGTATTTT
abundance: few; d_gene: -; j_gene: TRBJ1-3; v_gene: TRBV15; CDR3aa: CATRGANTIYF; CDR3nt: TGTGCCACCAGGGGGGCCAACACCATATATTTT
abundance: -; d_gene: TRBD1; j_gene: TRBJ1-5; v_gene: TRBV24-1; CDR3aa: CATIRTGGINQPQHF; CDR3nt: TGTGCCACCATCAGGACAGGGGGCATCAATCAGCCCCAGCATTTT
abundance: -; d_gene: TRBD2; j_gene: TRBJ2-2; v_gene: TRBV6-5; CDR3aa: CASRPQPSGGAIGELFF; CDR3nt: TGTGCCAGCAGGCCCCAGCCTAGCGGGGGGGCAATCGGGGAGCTGTTTTTT
abundance: few; d_gene: -; j_gene: TRBJ1-5; v_gene: TRBV3-1; CDR3aa: CASSQDIIQPQHF; CDR3nt: TGTGCCAGCAGCCAAGATATAATACAGCCCCAGCATTTT
abundance: few; d_gene: TRBD2; j_gene: TRBJ2-2; v_gene: TRBV6-5; CDR3aa: CASSYSGGSTGELFF; CDR3nt: TGTGCCAGCAGTTACTCGGGGGGGAGCACCGGGGAGCTGTTTTTT
abundance: few; d_gene: -; j_gene: TRBJ1-1; v_gene: TRBV28; CDR3aa: CASSSGFTEAFF; CDR3nt: TGTGCCAGCAGTTCGGGATTCACTGAAGCTTTCTTT
abundance: many; d_gene: -; j_gene: TRBJ2-7; v_gene: TRBV11-2; CDR3aa: CASSLNWEQYF; CDR3nt: TGTGCCAGCAGCCTTAATTGGGAGCAGTACTTC
abundance: few; d_gene: TRBD1; j_gene: TRBJ1-4; v_gene: TRBV6-5; CDR3aa: CASSRTGAVEKLFF; CDR3nt: TGTGCCAGCAGTCGGACAGGAGCTGTTGAAAAACTGTTTTTT
abundance: -; d_gene: -; j_gene: TRBJ1-5; v_gene: TRBV27; CDR3aa: CASSSEGIYGNQPQHF; CDR3nt: TGTGCCAGCAGTTCGGAAGGAATTTACGGCAATCAGCCCCAGCATTTT
abundance: many; d_gene: -; j_gene: TRBJ2-3; v_gene: TRBV11-2; CDR3aa: CASSLGGPGTDTQYF; CDR3nt: TGTGCCAGCAGCTTAGGCGGGCCGGGCACAGATACGCAGTATTTT
abundance: -; d_gene: -; j_gene: TRBJ1-5; v_gene: TRBV12-3/TRBV12-4; CDR3aa: CASSPWGAHYNQPQHF; CDR3nt: TGTGCCAGCAGTCCATGGGGCGCCCATTACAATCAGCCCCAGCATTTT
abundance: few; d_gene: TRBD2; j_gene: TRBJ2-3; v_gene: TRBV6-5; CDR3aa: CASSYSLAGDTDTQYF; CDR3nt: TGTGCCAGCAGTTACTCCCTAGCGGGGGACACAGATACGCAGTATTTT
abundance: many; d_gene: TRBD1; j_gene: TRBJ2-5; v_gene: TRBV18; CDR3aa: CASSPQGAETQYF; CDR3nt: TGTGCCAGCTCACCGCAGGGGGCAGAGACCCAGTACTTC
abundance: many; d_gene: TRBD1; j_gene: TRBJ1-6; v_gene: TRBV5-1; CDR3aa: CASSSGQGNSPLHF; CDR3nt: TGCGCCAGCAGCTCGGGACAGGGTAATTCACCCCTCCACTTT
abundance: -; d_gene: TRBD1; j_gene: TRBJ1-1; v_gene: TRBV2; CDR3aa: CASSSQGSLNTEAFF; CDR3nt: TGTGCCAGCAGTTCACAGGGGTCCTTAAATACTGAAGCTTTCTTT
abundance: -; d_gene: -; j_gene: TRBJ1-5; v_gene: TRBV6-2/TRBV6-3; CDR3aa: CATRPGNQPQHF; CDR3nt: TGTGCCACCCGCCCGGGCAATCAGCCCCAGCATTTT